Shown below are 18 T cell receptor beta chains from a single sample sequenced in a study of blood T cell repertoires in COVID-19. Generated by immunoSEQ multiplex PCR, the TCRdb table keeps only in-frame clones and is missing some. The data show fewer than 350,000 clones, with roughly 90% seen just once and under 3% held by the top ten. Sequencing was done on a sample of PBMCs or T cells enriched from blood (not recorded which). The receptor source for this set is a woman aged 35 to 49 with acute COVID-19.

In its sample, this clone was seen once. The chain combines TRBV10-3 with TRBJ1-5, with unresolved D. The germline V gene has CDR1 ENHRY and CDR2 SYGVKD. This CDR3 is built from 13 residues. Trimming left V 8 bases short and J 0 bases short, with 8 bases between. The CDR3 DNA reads TGTGCCATCTTAACCTATAGCAATCAGCCCCAGCATTTT. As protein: CAILTYSNQPQHF.

This chain's CDR3 is CASSLRQIPNEQFF. Here the CDR3 DNA reads TGTGCCAGCAGCTTGAGACAGATTCCCAATGAGCAGTTCTTC. The chain employs TRBV5-4 and TRBJ2-1, with a possible D match to TRBD1 (5 bases). The CDR3 covers 14 residues. Trimming took 1 base from V and 6 from J, leaving 11 bases between them. Germline CDR1 is SGHNT and CDR2 is YYREEE (reference sequence).

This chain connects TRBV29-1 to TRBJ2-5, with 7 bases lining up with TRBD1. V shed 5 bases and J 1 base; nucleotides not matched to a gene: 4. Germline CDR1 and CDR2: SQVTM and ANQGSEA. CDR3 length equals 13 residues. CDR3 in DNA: TGCAGCGTTTCGCGACAGGGCCAAGAGACCCAGTACTTC. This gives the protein CSVSRQGQETQYF.

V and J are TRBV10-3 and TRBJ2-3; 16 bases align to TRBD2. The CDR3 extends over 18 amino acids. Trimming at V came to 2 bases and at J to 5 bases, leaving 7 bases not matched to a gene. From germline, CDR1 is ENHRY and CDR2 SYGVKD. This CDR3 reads CAISEAGTSGGARDTQYF. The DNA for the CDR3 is TGTGCCATCAGTGAGGCGGGGACTAGCGGGGGGGCACGAGATACGCAGTATTTT.

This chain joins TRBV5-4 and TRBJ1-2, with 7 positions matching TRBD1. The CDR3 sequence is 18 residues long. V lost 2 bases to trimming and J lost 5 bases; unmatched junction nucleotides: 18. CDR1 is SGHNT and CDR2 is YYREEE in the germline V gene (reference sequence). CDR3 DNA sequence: TGTGCCAGCAGCTTTGGGACAGAAACTCAAACGCGAGGTTATGGCTACACCTTC. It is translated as CASSFGTETQTRGYGYTF.

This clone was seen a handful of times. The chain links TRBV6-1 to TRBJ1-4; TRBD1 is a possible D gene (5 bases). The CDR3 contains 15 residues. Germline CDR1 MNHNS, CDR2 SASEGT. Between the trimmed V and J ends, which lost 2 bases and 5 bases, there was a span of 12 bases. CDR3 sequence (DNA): TGTGCCAGCAGTGAAAACAGGAGCGGGAATGAAAAACTGTTTTTT. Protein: CASSENRSGNEKLFF.

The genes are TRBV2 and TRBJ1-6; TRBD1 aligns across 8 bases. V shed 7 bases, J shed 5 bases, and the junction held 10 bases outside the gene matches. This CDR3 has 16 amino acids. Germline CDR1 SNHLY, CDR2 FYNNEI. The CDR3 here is CASTPWTGRDNSPLHF. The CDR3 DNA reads TGTGCCAGCACCCCCTGGACAGGGAGAGATAATTCACCCCTCCACTTT. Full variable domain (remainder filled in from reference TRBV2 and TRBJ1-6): EPEVTQTPSHQVTQMGQEVILRCVPISNHLYFYWYRQILGQKVEFLVSFYNNEISEKSEIFDDQFSVERPDGSNFTLKIRSTKLEDSAMYFCASTPWTGRDNSPLHFGNGTRLTVT.

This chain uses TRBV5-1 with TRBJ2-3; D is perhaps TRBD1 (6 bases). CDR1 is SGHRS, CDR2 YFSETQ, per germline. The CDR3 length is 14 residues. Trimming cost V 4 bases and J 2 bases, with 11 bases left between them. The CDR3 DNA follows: TGCGCCAGCAGCCCGACAGGACCCACAGATACGCAGTATTTT. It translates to CASSPTGPTDTQYF.

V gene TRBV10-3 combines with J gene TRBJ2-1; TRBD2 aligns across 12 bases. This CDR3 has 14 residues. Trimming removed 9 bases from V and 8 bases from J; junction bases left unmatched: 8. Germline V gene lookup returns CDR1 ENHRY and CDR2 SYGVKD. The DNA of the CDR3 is TGTGCCATACTAGCGGGGGGAGCTACGGATGAGCAGTTCTTC. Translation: CAILAGGATDEQFF.

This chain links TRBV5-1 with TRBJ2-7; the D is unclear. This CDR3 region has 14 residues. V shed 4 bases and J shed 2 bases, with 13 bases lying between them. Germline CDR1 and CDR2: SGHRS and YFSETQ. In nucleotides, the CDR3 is TGCGCCAGCAGCGAAGTACAGCCCCCCTACGAGCAGTACTTC. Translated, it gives CASSEVQPPYEQYF.

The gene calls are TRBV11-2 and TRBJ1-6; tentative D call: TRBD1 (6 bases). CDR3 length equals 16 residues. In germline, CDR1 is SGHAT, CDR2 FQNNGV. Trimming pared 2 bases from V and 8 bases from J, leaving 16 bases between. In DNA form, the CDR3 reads TGTGCCAGCAGCTTATTGGTAACAGGGAAGTATTCACCCCTCCACTTT. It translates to CASSLLVTGKYSPLHF.

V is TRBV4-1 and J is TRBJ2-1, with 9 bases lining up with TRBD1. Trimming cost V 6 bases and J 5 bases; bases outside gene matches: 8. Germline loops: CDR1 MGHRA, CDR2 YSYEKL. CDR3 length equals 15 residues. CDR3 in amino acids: CASRQDRGPHNEQFF. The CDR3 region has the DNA TGCGCCAGCAGGCAGGACAGGGGCCCACACAATGAGCAGTTCTTC.

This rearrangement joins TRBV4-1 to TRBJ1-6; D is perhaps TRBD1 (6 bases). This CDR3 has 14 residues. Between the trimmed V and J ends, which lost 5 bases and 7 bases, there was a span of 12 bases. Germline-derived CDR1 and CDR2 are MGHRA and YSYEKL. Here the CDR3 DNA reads TGCGCCAGCAGCACCCGGGACAACAATTCACCCCTCCACTTT. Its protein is CASSTRDNNSPLHF.

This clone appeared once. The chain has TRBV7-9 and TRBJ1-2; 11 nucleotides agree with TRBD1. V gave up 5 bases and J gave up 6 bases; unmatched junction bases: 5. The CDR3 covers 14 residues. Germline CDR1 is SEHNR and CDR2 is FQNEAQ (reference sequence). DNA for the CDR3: TGTGCCAGCAGCCCCGGACAGGGGGCGAATGGCTACACCTTC. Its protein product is CASSPGQGANGYTF. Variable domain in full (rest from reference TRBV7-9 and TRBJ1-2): DTGVSQNPRHKITKRGQNVTFRCDPISEHNRLYWYRQTLGQGPEFLTYFQNEAQLEKSRLLSDRFSAERPKGSFSTLEIQRTEQGDSAMYLCASSPGQGANGYTFGSGTRLTVV.

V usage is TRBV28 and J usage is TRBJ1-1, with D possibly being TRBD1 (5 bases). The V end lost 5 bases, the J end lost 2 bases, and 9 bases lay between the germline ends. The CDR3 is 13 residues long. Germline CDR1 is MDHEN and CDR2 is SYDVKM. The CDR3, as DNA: TGTGCCAGCAGTCAGGGCCCCAACACTGAAGCTTTCTTT. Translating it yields CASSQGPNTEAFF.

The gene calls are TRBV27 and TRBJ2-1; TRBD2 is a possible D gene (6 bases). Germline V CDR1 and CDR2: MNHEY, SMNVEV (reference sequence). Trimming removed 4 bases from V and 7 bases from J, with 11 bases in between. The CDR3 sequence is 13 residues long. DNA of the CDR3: TGTGCCAGCAGTTGGGGTGGGGGGAATGAGCAGTTCTTC. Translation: CASSWGGGNEQFF.

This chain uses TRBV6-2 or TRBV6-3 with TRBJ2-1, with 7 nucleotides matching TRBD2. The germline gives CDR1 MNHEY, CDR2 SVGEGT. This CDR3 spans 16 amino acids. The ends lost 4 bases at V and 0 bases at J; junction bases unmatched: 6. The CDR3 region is CASSFGGSLSYNEQFF. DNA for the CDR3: TGTGCCAGCAGTTTCGGCGGGAGTCTCTCCTACAATGAGCAGTTCTTC.

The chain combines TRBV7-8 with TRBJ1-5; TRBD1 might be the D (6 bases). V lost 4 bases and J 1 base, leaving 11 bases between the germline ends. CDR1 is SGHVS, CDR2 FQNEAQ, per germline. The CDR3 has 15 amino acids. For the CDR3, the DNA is TGTGCCAGCAGCTGGGGGCGCAGAAGCAATCAGCCCCAGCATTTT. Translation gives CASSWGRRSNQPQHF.